Shown below are 30 T cell receptor beta chains from a single sample sequenced in a study of OX40 agonist ivuxolimab in advanced cancers. Assay: immunoSEQ multiplex PCR; the TCRdb copy retains only in-frame clones and omits some. The data contain 70,000 or so clones, 84% of them singletons. The source was CD4+ or CD8+ T cells sorted from blood, collected in a trial of the OX40 agonist ivuxolimab. These receptors were taken from an adult with an advanced solid tumor such as melanoma, head and neck, liver or kidney cancer.

This sequence joins TRBV6-1 and TRBJ2-5, with D tentatively TRBD1 (8 bases). V dropped 3 bases and J dropped 9 bases, with 20 bases sitting between them. The CDR3 is 15 amino acids. Germline V gives CDR1 MNHNS, CDR2 SASEGT. For the CDR3, the DNA is TGTGCCAGCAGTGAGGGGACAGGCGGGAGTATGGCCCAGTACTTC. It is translated as CASSEGTGGSMAQYF.

The gene calls are TRBV19 and TRBJ2-1, with 10 bases fitting TRBD2. Germline V gene sequence: CDR1 LNHDA, CDR2 SQIVND (reference sequence). V gave up 1 base and J gave up 5 bases; unmatched junction bases: 8. This CDR3 is 17 amino acids long. The CDR3 loop is CASSIAPAGTSDNEQFF. The DNA for the CDR3 is TGTGCCAGTAGTATAGCTCCAGCCGGGACTAGCGACAATGAGCAGTTCTTC.

The rearrangement links TRBV6-5 to TRBJ1-1; D not resolved. Looked up from germline, CDR1 is MNHEY and CDR2 is SVGAGI. The CDR3 is 13 residues long. The ends were cut back, 6 bases at V and 3 bases at J, with 11 bases in the middle. The CDR3 DNA follows: TGTGCCAGCAGAATAACCGAAGACACTGAAGCTTTCTTT. This codes for CASRITEDTEAFF.

The chain is built from TRBV19 and TRBJ1-6; D not resolved. Germline loops: CDR1 LNHDA, CDR2 SQIVND (reference sequence). The CDR3 spans 13 residues. V was shortened by 1 base and J by 8 bases, with 6 bases between the two germline ends. CDR3: CASSIGRDSPLHF. The CDR3 DNA reads as TGTGCCAGTAGTATAGGTAGGGATTCACCCCTCCACTTT.

The chain combines TRBV9 with TRBJ1-6; unclear D gene. Trimming stripped 0 bases from V and 8 bases from J, with 6 bases between. This CDR3 spans 13 amino acids. Germline CDR1 is SGDLS and CDR2 is YYNGEE. In DNA form, the CDR3 reads TGTGCCAGCAGCGTAGTTTGGGATTCACCCCTCCACTTT. Translated: CASSVVWDSPLHF.

The chain joins TRBV10-3 to TRBJ2-7; 7 bases map to TRBD2. From germline, CDR1 is ENHRY and CDR2 SYGVKD. The CDR3 contains 15 residues. Unmatched junction bases numbered 7, after V lost 5 bases and J lost 0 bases. CDR3 residues: CAISLGGGSSYEQYF. The CDR3 nucleotides read TGTGCCATCAGTTTGGGCGGCGGGAGCTCCTACGAGCAGTACTTC.

J is TRBJ2-6 and V is TRBV28; D possibly corresponds to TRBD1 (6 bases). The CDR3 totals 16 residues. Germline V gene lookup returns CDR1 MDHEN and CDR2 SYDVKM. V was cut by 6 bases and J by 3 bases, with 15 bases left in between. The CDR3 region has the DNA TGTGCCAGCAGCATACCAACAGGGATTGGGGCCAACGTCCTGACTTTC. It is translated as CASSIPTGIGANVLTF.

This clone was seen just once. The genes are TRBV10-3 and TRBJ2-5, with D possibly matching TRBD2 (7 bases). Trimming pared 6 bases from V and 1 base from J, leaving 15 bases between. The CDR3 length is 15 residues. Germline V CDR1 and CDR2: ENHRY, SYGVKD. The CDR3 DNA reads as TGTGCCATCAGAGGAGGGGGGGGTCTCCAAGAGACCCAGTACTTC. Translating it yields CAIRGGGGLQETQYF.

The chain has TRBV28 and TRBJ2-7, with 7 bases aligning to TRBD1. The CDR3 runs 15 residues. V gave up 5 bases and J gave up 1 base; unmatched junction bases: 8. CDR1 MDHEN and CDR2 SYDVKM come from the germline V gene. CDR3 amino acids: CASSRHRGFSYEQYF. The CDR3 DNA reads TGTGCCAGCAGTAGACACAGGGGTTTTTCCTACGAGCAGTACTTC.

The rearrangement joins TRBV19 to TRBJ1-5; 7 nucleotides match TRBD1. The ends lost 6 bases at V and 4 bases at J; junction bases unmatched: 15. The CDR3 contains 17 residues. The germline gives CDR1 LNHDA, CDR2 SQIVND (reference sequence). CDR3 protein: CASRAGTAGEGNQPQHF. Here the CDR3 DNA reads TGTGCCAGTAGAGCCGGGACAGCCGGGGAGGGTAATCAGCCCCAGCATTTT.

This sequence joins TRBV5-1 and TRBJ2-6; tentatively, D is TRBD2 (6 bases). Germline V gene sequence: CDR1 SGHRS, CDR2 YFSETQ. The length of the CDR3 is 15 residues. Deletions cut 3 bases from V and 2 bases from J, with 9 bases between. Written as DNA, the CDR3 is TGCGCCAGCAGCTCCGCGGGACCTGGGGCCAACGTCCTGACTTTC. It is translated as CASSSAGPGANVLTF.

This clone showed up just once. V gene TRBV11-3 combines with J gene TRBJ2-1, with D uncertain. Trimming left V 3 bases short and J 7 bases short, with 10 bases between. From germline, CDR1 is SGHNT and CDR2 YENEEA. The CDR3 has 13 amino acids. CDR3 DNA: TGTGCCAGCAGCTTGGCGTCTAGGAATGAGCAGTTCTTC. Its protein product is CASSLASRNEQFF.

This clone showed up just once. This chain links TRBV7-6 with TRBJ2-2; no definite D call. This CDR3 has 13 amino acids. Looked up from germline, CDR1 is SGHVS and CDR2 is FNYEAQ. Trimming stripped 2 bases from V and 7 bases from J, with 8 bases between. CDR3 in amino acids: CASSLKIGGELFF. CDR3 DNA sequence: TGTGCCAGCAGCTTAAAGATTGGCGGGGAGCTGTTTTTT.

This chain uses TRBV5-6 with TRBJ2-7; 8 bases line up with TRBD1. The CDR3 is made up of 13 amino acids. CDR1 and CDR2 from the germline V gene are SGHDT and YYEEEE. J was trimmed by 4 bases and V by 6 bases; bases with no gene match: 6. CDR3 nucleotide sequence: TGTGCCAGCACTAAAGGACAGGGTTACGAGCAGTACTTC. Its protein product is CASTKGQGYEQYF.

V is TRBV7-2 and J is TRBJ2-3, with no clear D. The CDR3 is 16 amino acids. V was trimmed by 5 bases and J by 1 base, leaving 16 bases between them. CDR1 SGHTA and CDR2 FQGNSA come from the germline V gene. CDR3 DNA sequence: TGTGCCAGCAGCCGACTCTACCGTCTGCGCACAGATACGCAGTATTTT. Translating gives CASSRLYRLRTDTQYF.

The chain is built from TRBV4-1 and TRBJ1-1; D is unresolved. The V gene's germline CDR1 is MGHRA and CDR2 YSYEKL. The CDR3 totals 15 residues. Between the trimmed V and J ends, which lost 2 bases and 1 base, there was a span of 11 bases. This CDR3 reads CASSQPTTGNTEAFF. The CDR3, as DNA: TGCGCCAGCAGCCAACCAACCACGGGGAACACTGAAGCTTTCTTT.

The chain couples TRBV7-2 to TRBJ1-1, with D perhaps matching TRBD1 (5 bases). The CDR3 spans 15 residues. Trimming removed 0 bases from V and 4 bases from J, with 12 bases in between. CDR1 and CDR2 from the germline V gene are SGHTA and FQGNSA. The CDR3 DNA reads TGTGCCAGCAGCTTAGCTGGTGGAAGGGGCACTGAAGCTTTCTTT. Translated, it gives CASSLAGGRGTEAFF.

V gene TRBV2 combines with J gene TRBJ2-3; D tentatively reads TRBD1 or TRBD2 (5 bases each). From germline, CDR1 is SNHLY and CDR2 FYNNEI. Between the trimmed V and J ends, which lost 4 bases and 1 base, there was a span of 12 bases. The CDR3 has 15 residues. This chain's CDR3 is CASSGGTQGTDTQYF. Written as DNA, the CDR3 is TGTGCCAGCAGTGGTGGGACGCAGGGCACAGATACGCAGTATTTT.

The rearrangement uses TRBV7-7 and TRBJ2-2; 15 nucleotides line up with TRBD2. J gave up 3 bases and V 5 bases, and 4 bases lay outside the gene matches. Germline CDR1 reads SSHAT; CDR2 reads FNYEAQ (reference sequence). The CDR3 covers 17 residues. In DNA, the CDR3 is TGTGCCAGCAGCAGGACTAGCGGGAGGGCCCACACCGGGGAGCTGTTTTTT. This codes for CASSRTSGRAHTGELFF.

The CDR3 nucleotides are TGCGCCAGCAGCCAGGTCGTAGGGACAGGTGTAAATGAAAAACTGTTTTTT. Translated, it gives CASSQVVGTGVNEKLFF. The chain links TRBV4-3 to TRBJ1-4, with 8 bases aligning to TRBD1. The CDR3 contains 17 residues. The V and J ends lost 3 bases and 5 bases, in that order; junction bases with no gene match: 11. CDR1 LGHNA and CDR2 YSLEER come from the germline V gene.

This clone has a single count. The chain has TRBV28 and TRBJ2-7; 8 positions agree with TRBD2. The CDR3 has 14 residues. The J segment lost 2 bases and the V segment lost 6 bases, leaving 6 bases of the junction unmatched. Per the germline V gene, CDR1 is MDHEN and CDR2 is SYDVKM. Here the CDR3 reads CASRPSAGAYEQYF. DNA for the CDR3: TGTGCCAGCAGACCCTCAGCGGGGGCCTACGAGCAGTACTTC.

This clone showed up just once. The chain joins TRBV28 to TRBJ1-2; no definite D call. The germline gives CDR1 MDHEN, CDR2 SYDVKM. Trimming removed 7 bases at V and 2 bases at J, with 14 bases between. CDR3 length: 14 residues. Here the CDR3 reads CASILSTGNYGYTF. In nucleotides, the CDR3 is TGTGCCAGCATTCTTTCGACGGGAAACTATGGCTACACCTTC.

The chain recombines TRBV30 with TRBJ2-7, with D unresolved. V was pared by 0 bases and J by 4 bases, with 10 bases between. This CDR3 is 13 amino acids long. CDR1 is GTSNPN, CDR2 SVGIG, per germline (reference sequence). CDR3 protein: CAWSVSFSYEQYF. The CDR3 DNA follows: TGTGCCTGGAGTGTTAGCTTCAGTTACGAGCAGTACTTC.

J is TRBJ2-7 and V is TRBV5-1, with 7 bases aligning to TRBD1. There are 12 residues in the CDR3. The junction had 2 bases not matched to a gene; V was cut back by 5 bases and J by 3 bases. Germline V gives CDR1 SGHRS, CDR2 YFSETQ. CDR3 region: CASSYRGYEQYF. CDR3 in DNA: TGCGCCAGCAGTTACAGGGGCTACGAGCAGTACTTC.

This chain joins TRBV5-1 and TRBJ1-1; perhaps TRBD1 as D (6 bases). V lost 4 bases and J lost 0, with 10 bases in between. The CDR3 consists of 14 residues. CDR1 is SGHRS and CDR2 is YFSETQ in the germline V gene. The CDR3 here is CASSPDSLNTEAFF. The CDR3 DNA reads as TGCGCCAGCAGCCCGGACAGTTTGAACACTGAAGCTTTCTTT.

The CDR3 region has the DNA TGTGCCAGCAGCCCTCAAACAGGGGGCGATATCAAAAACATTCAGTACTTC. Its translation: CASSPQTGGDIKNIQYF. The V call is TRBV7-9, the J call TRBJ2-4; 9 positions agree with TRBD1. V lost 5 bases, J lost 3 bases, and 11 bases stayed unmatched. The CDR3 extends over 17 amino acids. Germline CDR1 is SEHNR and CDR2 is FQNEAQ (reference sequence).

V is TRBV29-1 and J is TRBJ2-1; a weak D match, TRBD2 (5 bases). The ends were cut back, 0 bases at V and 7 bases at J, with 10 bases in the middle. CDR3 length equals 13 residues. The V gene's germline CDR1 is SQVTM and CDR2 ANQGSEA. CDR3 in DNA: TGCAGCGTTGAAGATTGGAGGAATAATGAGCAGTTCTTC. Protein product: CSVEDWRNNEQFF.

There are a few counts of this clone. The rearrangement uses TRBV18 and TRBJ1-6; D not certain. The CDR3 length is 12 residues. The V gene's germline CDR1 is KGHSH and CDR2 LQKENI. V gave up 6 bases and J gave up 6 bases, with 6 bases separating them. The CDR3 is CASSLTNSPLHF. Here the CDR3 DNA reads TGTGCCAGCTCCCTAACTAATTCACCCCTCCACTTT. Variable domain in full (rest from reference TRBV18 and TRBJ1-6): NAGVMQNPRHLVRRRGQEARLRCSPMKGHSHVYWYRQLPEEGLKFMVYLQKENIIDESGMPKERFSAEFPKEGPSILRIQQVVRGDSAAYFCASSLTNSPLHFGNGTRLTVT.

The V call is TRBV10-3, the J call TRBJ1-3; D gene ambiguous. V was clipped by 3 bases and J by 4 bases, with 10 bases between them. Germline V gives CDR1 ENHRY, CDR2 SYGVKD. This CDR3 contains 14 residues. As DNA, the CDR3 is TGTGCCATCAGTGAATCCTTACAGGGAAACACCATATATTTT. This sequence encodes CAISESLQGNTIYF.

This clone was seen only once. The chain recombines TRBV6-1 with TRBJ2-1; the D gene is possibly TRBD1 (6 bases). The V gene's germline CDR1 is MNHNS and CDR2 SASEGT. Trimming left V 8 bases short and J 5 bases short, with 10 bases between. This CDR3 has 12 residues. CDR3 protein: CASADRHNEQFF. DNA of the CDR3: TGTGCCAGCGCGGACAGACACAATGAGCAGTTCTTC.